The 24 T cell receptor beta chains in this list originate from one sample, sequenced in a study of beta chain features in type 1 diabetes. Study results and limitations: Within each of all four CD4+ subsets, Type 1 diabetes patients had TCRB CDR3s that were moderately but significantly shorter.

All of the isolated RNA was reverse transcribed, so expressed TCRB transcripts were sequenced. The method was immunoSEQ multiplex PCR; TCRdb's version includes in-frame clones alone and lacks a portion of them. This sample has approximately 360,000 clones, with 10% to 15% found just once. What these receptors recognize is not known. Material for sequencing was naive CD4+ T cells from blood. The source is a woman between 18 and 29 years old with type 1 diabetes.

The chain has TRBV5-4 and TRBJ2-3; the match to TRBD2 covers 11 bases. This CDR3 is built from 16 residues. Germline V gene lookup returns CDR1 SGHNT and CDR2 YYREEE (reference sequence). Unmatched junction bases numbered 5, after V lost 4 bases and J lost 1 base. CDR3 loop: CASSTPGLAGTDTQYF. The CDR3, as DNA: TGTGCCAGCAGCACCCCGGGACTAGCGGGCACAGATACGCAGTATTTT. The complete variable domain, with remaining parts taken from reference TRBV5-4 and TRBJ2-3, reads ETGVTQSPTHLIKTRGQQVTLRCSSQSGHNTVSWYQQALGQGPQFIFQYYREEENGRGNFPPRFSGLQFPNYSSELNVNALELDDSALYLCASSTPGLAGTDTQYFGPGTRLTVL.

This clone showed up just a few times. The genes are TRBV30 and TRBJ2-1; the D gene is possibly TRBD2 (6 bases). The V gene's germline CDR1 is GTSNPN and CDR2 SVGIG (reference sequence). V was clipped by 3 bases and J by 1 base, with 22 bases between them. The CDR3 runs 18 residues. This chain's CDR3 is CAWRGGTGVGLSYNEQFF. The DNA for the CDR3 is TGTGCCTGGAGGGGCGGAACGGGAGTAGGGTTATCCTACAATGAGCAGTTCTTC.

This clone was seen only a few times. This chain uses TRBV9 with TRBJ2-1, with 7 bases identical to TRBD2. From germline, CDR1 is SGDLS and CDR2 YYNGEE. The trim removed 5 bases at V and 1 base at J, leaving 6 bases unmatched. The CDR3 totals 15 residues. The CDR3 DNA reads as TGTGCCAGCAGTCCTGGGACTAAGTCCTACAATGAGCAGTTCTTC. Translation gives CASSPGTKSYNEQFF.

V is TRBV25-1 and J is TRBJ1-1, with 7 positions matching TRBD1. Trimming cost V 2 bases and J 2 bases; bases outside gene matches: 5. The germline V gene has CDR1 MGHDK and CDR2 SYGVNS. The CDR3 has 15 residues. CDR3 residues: CASSEGQGGNTEAFF. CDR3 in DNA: TGTGCCAGCAGTGAAGGGCAGGGGGGTAACACTGAAGCTTTCTTT.

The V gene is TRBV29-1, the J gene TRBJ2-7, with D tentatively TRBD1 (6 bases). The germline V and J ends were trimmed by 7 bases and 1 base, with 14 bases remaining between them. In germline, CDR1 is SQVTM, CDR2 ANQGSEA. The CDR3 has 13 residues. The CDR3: CSALGTPSYEQYF. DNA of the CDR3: TGCAGCGCCCTCGGGACACCTTCCTACGAGCAGTACTTC.

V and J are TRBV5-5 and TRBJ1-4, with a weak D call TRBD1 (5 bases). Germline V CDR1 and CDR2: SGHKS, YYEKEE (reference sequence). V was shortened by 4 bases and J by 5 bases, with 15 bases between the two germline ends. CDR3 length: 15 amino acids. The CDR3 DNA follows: TGTGCCAGCAGCGCCGCGGGACGGATAAATGAAAAACTGTTTTTT. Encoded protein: CASSAAGRINEKLFF.

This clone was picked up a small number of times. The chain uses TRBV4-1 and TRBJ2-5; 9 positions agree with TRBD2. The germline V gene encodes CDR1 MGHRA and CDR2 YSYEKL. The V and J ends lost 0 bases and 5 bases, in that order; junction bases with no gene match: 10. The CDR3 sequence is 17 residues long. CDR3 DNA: TGCGCCAGCAGCCAAGATCGAGTAGCGGGAGCTGGGGAGACCCAGTACTTC. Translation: CASSQDRVAGAGETQYF.

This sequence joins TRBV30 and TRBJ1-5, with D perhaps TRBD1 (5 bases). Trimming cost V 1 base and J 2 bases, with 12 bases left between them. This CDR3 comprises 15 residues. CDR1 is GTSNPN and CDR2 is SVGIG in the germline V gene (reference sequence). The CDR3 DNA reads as TGTGCCTGGAGTGATCAGGGTTTGGGCAATCAGCCCCAGCATTTT. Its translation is CAWSDQGLGNQPQHF.

The CDR3 spells CASSELAGGPNEQFF. The CDR3 bases are TGTGCCAGCAGCGAACTAGCGGGAGGGCCAAATGAGCAGTTCTTC. The chain joins TRBV9 to TRBJ2-1; 13 nucleotides match TRBD2. The CDR3 extends over 15 amino acids. Germline V gives CDR1 SGDLS, CDR2 YYNGEE. Trimming cost V 3 bases and J 7 bases; bases outside gene matches: 4. Filled out from reference TRBV9 and TRBJ2-1, the complete variable domain reads DSGVTQTPKHLITATGQRVTLRCSPRSGDLSVYWYQQSLDQGLQFLIQYYNGEERAKGNILERFSAQQFPDLHSELNLSSLELGDSALYFCASSELAGGPNEQFFGPGTRLTVL.

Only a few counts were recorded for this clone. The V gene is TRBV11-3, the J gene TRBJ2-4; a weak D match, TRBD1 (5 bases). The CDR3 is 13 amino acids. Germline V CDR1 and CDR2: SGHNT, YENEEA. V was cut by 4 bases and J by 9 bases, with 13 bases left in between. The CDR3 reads CASSSPLTGIQYF. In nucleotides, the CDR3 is TGTGCCAGCAGCTCCCCCCTTACAGGCATTCAGTACTTC.

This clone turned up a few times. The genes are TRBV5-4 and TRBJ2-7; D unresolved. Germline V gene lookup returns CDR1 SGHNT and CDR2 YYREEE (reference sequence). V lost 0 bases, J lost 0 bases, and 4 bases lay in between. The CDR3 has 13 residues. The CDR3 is CASSLDFSYEQYF. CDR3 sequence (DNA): TGTGCCAGCAGCTTGGACTTCTCCTACGAGCAGTACTTC. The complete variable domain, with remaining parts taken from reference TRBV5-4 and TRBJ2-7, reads ETGVTQSPTHLIKTRGQQVTLRCSSQSGHNTVSWYQQALGQGPQFIFQYYREEENGRGNFPPRFSGLQFPNYSSELNVNALELDDSALYLCASSLDFSYEQYFGPGTRLTVT.

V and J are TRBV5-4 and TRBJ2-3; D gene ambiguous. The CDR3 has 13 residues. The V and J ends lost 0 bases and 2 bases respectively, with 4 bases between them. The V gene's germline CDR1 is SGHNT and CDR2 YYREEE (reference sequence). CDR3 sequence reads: CASSLELTDTQYF. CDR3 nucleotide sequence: TGTGCCAGCAGCTTGGAACTCACAGATACGCAGTATTTT.

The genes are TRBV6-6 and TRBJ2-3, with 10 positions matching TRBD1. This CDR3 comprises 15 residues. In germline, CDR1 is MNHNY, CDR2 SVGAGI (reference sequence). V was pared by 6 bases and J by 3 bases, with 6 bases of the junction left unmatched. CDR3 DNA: TGTGCCAGCAGACCCGGGACAGGGGTGACAGATACGCAGTATTTT. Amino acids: CASRPGTGVTDTQYF.

This CDR3 reads CASSQAAGDSYGYTF. The CDR3 DNA follows: TGCGCCAGCAGCCAGGCGGCTGGGGACAGCTATGGCTACACCTTC. This chain connects TRBV4-3 to TRBJ1-2; 7 bases fit TRBD1. V was pared by 3 bases and J by 4 bases, with 8 bases of the junction left unmatched. Germline CDR1 LGHNA, CDR2 YSLEER. The CDR3 consists of 15 residues.

The CDR3 sequence: CASSWDSVRTEAFF. For the CDR3, the DNA is TGTGCCAGCAGCTGGGACAGCGTAAGAACTGAAGCTTTCTTT. The rearrangement joins TRBV14 to TRBJ1-1, with 7 positions matching TRBD1. Per germline, CDR1 SGHDN and CDR2 FVKESK. V gave up 5 bases and J gave up 5 bases; unmatched junction bases: 8. This CDR3 spans 14 amino acids.

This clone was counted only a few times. The CDR3 here is CASGRTGMGNIQYF. CDR3 DNA: TGTGCCAGCGGACGGACAGGGATGGGAAACATTCAGTACTTC. The chain has TRBV6-6 and TRBJ2-4; 8 nucleotides align to TRBD1. The J segment lost 6 bases and the V segment lost 8 bases, leaving 9 bases of the junction unmatched. Germline CDR1 is MNHNY and CDR2 is SVGAGI (reference sequence). This CDR3 region has 14 residues.

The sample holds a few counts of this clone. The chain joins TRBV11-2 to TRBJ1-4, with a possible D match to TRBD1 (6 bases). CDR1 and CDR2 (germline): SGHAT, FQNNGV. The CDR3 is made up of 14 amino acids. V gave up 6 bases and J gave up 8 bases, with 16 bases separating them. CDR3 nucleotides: TGTGCCAGCAGGCTAAGGGGGACGGGAGAAAAACTGTTTTTT. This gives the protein CASRLRGTGEKLFF. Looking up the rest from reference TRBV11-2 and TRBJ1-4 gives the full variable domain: EAGVAQSPRYKIIEKRQSVAFWCNPISGHATLYWYQQILGQGPKLLIQFQNNGVVDDSQLPKDRFSAERLKGVDSTLKIQPAKLEDSAVYLCASRLRGTGEKLFFGSGTQLSVL.

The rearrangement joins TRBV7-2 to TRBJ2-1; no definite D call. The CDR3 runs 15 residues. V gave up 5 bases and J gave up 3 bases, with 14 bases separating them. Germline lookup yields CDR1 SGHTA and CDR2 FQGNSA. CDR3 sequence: CASSPESRVYNEQFF. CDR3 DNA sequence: TGTGCCAGCAGCCCGGAGAGCCGAGTCTACAATGAGCAGTTCTTC.

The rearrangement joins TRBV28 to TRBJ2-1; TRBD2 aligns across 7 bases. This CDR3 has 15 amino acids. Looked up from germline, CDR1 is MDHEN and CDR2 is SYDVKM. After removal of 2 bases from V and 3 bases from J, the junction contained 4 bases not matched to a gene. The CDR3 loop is CASSLAWGGYNEQFF. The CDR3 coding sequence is TGTGCCAGCAGTTTAGCCTGGGGGGGCTACAATGAGCAGTTCTTC.

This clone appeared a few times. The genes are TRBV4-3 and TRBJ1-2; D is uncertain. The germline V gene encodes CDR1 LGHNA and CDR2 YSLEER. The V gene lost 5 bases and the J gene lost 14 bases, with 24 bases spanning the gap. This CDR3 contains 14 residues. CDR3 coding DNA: TGCGCCAGCAGCTCCAGTTTGGGATTCCAGGCGGGGACCTTC. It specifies CASSSSLGFQAGTF.

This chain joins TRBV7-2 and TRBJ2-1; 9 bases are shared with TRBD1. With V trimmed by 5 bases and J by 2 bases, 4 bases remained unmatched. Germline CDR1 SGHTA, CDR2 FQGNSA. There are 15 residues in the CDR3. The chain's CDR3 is CASSTGGLTYNEQFF. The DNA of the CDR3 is TGTGCCAGCAGCACAGGGGGCCTCACCTACAATGAGCAGTTCTTC.

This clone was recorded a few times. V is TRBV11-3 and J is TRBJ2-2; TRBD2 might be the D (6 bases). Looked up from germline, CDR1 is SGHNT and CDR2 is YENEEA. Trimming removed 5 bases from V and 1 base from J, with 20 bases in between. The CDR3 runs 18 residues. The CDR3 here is CASSTPHFLARNTGELFF. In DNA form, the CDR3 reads TGTGCCAGCAGCACCCCTCATTTCCTAGCGAGGAACACCGGGGAGCTGTTTTTT.

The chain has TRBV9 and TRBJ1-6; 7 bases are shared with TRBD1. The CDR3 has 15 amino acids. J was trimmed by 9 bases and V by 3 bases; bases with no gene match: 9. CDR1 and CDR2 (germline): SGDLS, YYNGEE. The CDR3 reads CASSEGAAVGSPLHF. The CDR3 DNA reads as TGTGCCAGCAGCGAGGGGGCGGCAGTCGGTTCACCCCTCCACTTT.

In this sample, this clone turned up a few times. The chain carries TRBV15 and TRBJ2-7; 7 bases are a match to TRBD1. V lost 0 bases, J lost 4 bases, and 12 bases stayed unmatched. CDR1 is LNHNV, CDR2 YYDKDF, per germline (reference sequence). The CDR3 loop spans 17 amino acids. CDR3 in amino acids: CATSRDRTGQQGYEQYF. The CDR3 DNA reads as TGTGCCACCAGCAGAGATCGGACAGGACAACAGGGTTACGAGCAGTACTTC.